The rows below give T cell receptor beta chains drawn from one sample of a study of blood T cell repertoires in COVID-19. Assay used: immunoSEQ multiplex PCR; TCRdb lists only in-frame clones, some missing. The data show 150,000 to 200,000 clones, approximately 89% seen once. The sample consisted of peripheral blood. These receptors were obtained from a man in his 70s with acute or convalescent COVID-19. The CDR3 runs from the conserved cysteine through the conserved F or W.

CDR3 protein	V gene	J gene
CASAAGELFF	TRBV7-9	TRBJ2-2
CARGGAQGVNEKLFF	TRBV2	TRBJ1-4
CASSLYRANEQFF	TRBV14	TRBJ2-1
CASSYYLAAPYNEQFF	TRBV7-3	TRBJ2-1
CASSLRTYTEAFF	TRBV5-4	TRBJ1-1
CASSSLGRGGNNEQFF	TRBV3-1/TRBV3-2	TRBJ2-1
CASSHSGTSYNEQFF	TRBV3-1/TRBV3-2	TRBJ2-1
CASSSDREGINEQYF	TRBV6-2/TRBV6-3	TRBJ2-7
CASTDPREKQYF	TRBV27	TRBJ2-7
CASSSHRGQGNYGYTF	TRBV9	TRBJ1-2
CASSLEAGNTEAFF	TRBV5-5	TRBJ1-1
CASTRRGGRNTGELFF	TRBV5-1	TRBJ2-2
CSASGGRASSSYNEQFF	TRBV20-1	TRBJ2-1
CASSVYGQGGGNTIYF	TRBV9	TRBJ1-3
CATSDPNAGEQFF	TRBV24-1	TRBJ2-1
CASSLGYRDGEQFF	TRBV7-9	TRBJ2-1
CASSRHTNYGYTF	TRBV5-4	TRBJ1-2
CASSLVGTVYGYTF	TRBV7-2	TRBJ1-2
CASSSLANEKLFF	TRBV11-2	TRBJ1-4
CASRSGTAQGAQHF	TRBV4-1	TRBJ1-5
CASSLPPQGALSNQPQHF	TRBV28	TRBJ1-5
CASSRRVDYEQYF	TRBV19	TRBJ2-7
CASSLGGAGTEAFF	TRBV7-6	TRBJ1-1
CASSIREMGQTNTEAFF	TRBV19	TRBJ1-1